This T cell receptor beta chain was identified in a study of cytomegalovirus exposure and HLA in healthy donors. Remarks on this clone: What it recognizes is unknown.

Germline V gene lookup returns CDR1 LNHNV and CDR2 YYDKDF (reference sequence). Deletions cut 4 bases from V and 7 bases from J, with 10 bases between. The CDR3 is 13 residues long. Study conclusions and caveats: Using the classifier, cytomegalovirus status was reportedly diagnosed with high specificity and sensitivity. Productive status was seen about 87% or about 30% of the time for most TCR beta V segments in an earlier analysis.

It was healthy bone marrow donors who served as donors. Primers included in the PCR were 60 Vbeta and 13 Jbeta primers. Original processing notes: Later, an analysis found about 80 million unique TCR beta chains, and 8.5 million to 12 million of these were shared. Only in-frame clones appear in the TCRdb table, and some are missing; sequencing was by immunoSEQ multiplex PCR. V and J calls and clone size are given by that table; D and trimming were obtained from the DNA. The sample lists about 200,000 clones, 82% occurring once. The clonotype originates from a boy aged 2-9 years in good health and CMV-seronegative. This chain links TRBV15 with TRBJ1-4, with TRBD1 as a possible D gene (5 bases). The sample consisted of PBMCs. The CDR3 DNA follows: TGTGCCACCAGCAAAGGGGTTAGTGAAAAACTGTTTTTT. Amino acids: CATSKGVSEKLFF.